These 14 T cell receptor beta chains were all obtained from the same sample, sequenced in a study of memory CD4+ T cells and cytomegalovirus serostatus. TCRdb's copy holds only in-frame clones and misses some; the assay was immunoSEQ multiplex PCR. The sample has 45,000 to 60,000 clones; more than 70% are singletons. The sort gate was single viable CD3+CD4+CD8-CD45RO+ cells for memory CD4+ T cells. The sequencing sample was made of memory CD4+ T cells from blood. These receptors originate from an adult in good health and CMV-seropositive.

The chain links TRBV20-1 to TRBJ2-3; D is ambiguous. The CDR3 is made up of 10 amino acids. V was shortened by 6 bases and J by 4 bases, with 5 bases between the two germline ends. Germline V gene lookup returns CDR1 DFQATT and CDR2 SNEGSKA (reference sequence). CDR3 nucleotides: TGCAGTGCCAAACCAGATACGCAGTATTTT. It specifies CSAKPDTQYF.

V is TRBV2 and J is TRBJ2-5; 10 bases align to TRBD2. Germline CDR1 is SNHLY and CDR2 is FYNNEI. This CDR3 has 16 amino acids. V dropped 4 bases and J dropped 0; count of bases not matched to a gene: 5. CDR3 nucleotide sequence: TGTGCCAGCAGTGGTACTAGCGGGGTGTACCAAGAGACCCAGTACTTC. This encodes CASSGTSGVYQETQYF.

The V call is TRBV4-3, the J call TRBJ1-2; 8 bases agree with TRBD1. V dropped 3 bases and J dropped 8; count of bases not matched to a gene: 8. CDR1 and CDR2 from the germline V gene are LGHNA and YSLEER. The CDR3 spans 14 residues. CDR3 residues: CASSQNTGTGGYTF. The CDR3 region has the DNA TGCGCCAGCAGCCAGAATACCGGGACAGGAGGCTACACCTTC.

There are a few counts of this clone. The CDR3 coding sequence is TGCAGCGTTGAAGTTACGGGGGGGCAGTTCTTC. Amino acid sequence: CSVEVTGGQFF. The rearrangement joins TRBV29-1 to TRBJ2-1; TRBD2 matches 7 bases. Trimming removed 1 base from V and 12 bases from J; junction bases left unmatched: 3. The V gene's germline CDR1 is SQVTM and CDR2 ANQGSEA. This CDR3 is 11 amino acids long.

This chain uses TRBV18 with TRBJ2-5; 7 bases line up with TRBD2. V trimming: 1 base; J trimming: 7 bases; junction bases outside the gene matches: 6. Germline V gene lookup returns CDR1 KGHSH and CDR2 LQKENI. This CDR3 region has 14 residues. CDR3 coding DNA: TGTGCCAGCTCACCACGTCCCAGGGAGGGGACCCAGTACTTC. Translation: CASSPRPREGTQYF.

The rearrangement links TRBV11-2 to TRBJ2-6; unclear D gene. Germline lookup yields CDR1 SGHAT and CDR2 FQNNGV. V gave up 5 bases and J gave up 0 bases, with 11 bases separating them. The length of the CDR3 is 16 residues. The CDR3 sequence is CASSKTAGSGANVLTF. The CDR3, as DNA: TGTGCCAGCAGCAAAACGGCCGGCTCTGGGGCCAACGTCCTGACTTTC.

The chain uses TRBV2 and TRBJ2-7; D gene uncertain. Trimming stripped 4 bases from V and 2 bases from J, with 9 bases between. The CDR3 totals 13 residues. Germline lookup yields CDR1 SNHLY and CDR2 FYNNEI. The CDR3 protein is CASSVVRTYEQYF. In DNA form, the CDR3 reads TGTGCCAGCAGTGTAGTCAGAACCTACGAGCAGTACTTC.

This clone has just one count. The chain employs TRBV7-9 and TRBJ1-5, with 8 bases fitting TRBD1. This CDR3 spans 15 amino acids. The ends lost 4 bases at V and 5 bases at J; junction bases unmatched: 7. Germline CDR1 is SEHNR and CDR2 is FQNEAQ (reference sequence). For the CDR3, the DNA is TGTGCCAGCAGCTCAGGACAGGGTACCCATCAGCCCCAGCATTTT. Protein sequence: CASSSGQGTHQPQHF.

The J gene is TRBJ2-5, the V gene TRBV4-3, with D perhaps matching TRBD1 (6 bases). Trimming pared 3 bases from V and 5 bases from J, leaving 10 bases between. This CDR3 has 13 amino acids. Germline V lookup: CDR1 LGHNA, CDR2 YSLEER. CDR3 protein: CASSHGRGETQYF. The DNA for the CDR3 is TGCGCCAGCAGCCATGGCAGGGGTGAGACCCAGTACTTC.

The rearrangement uses TRBV2 and TRBJ2-3; tentatively, D is TRBD1 (6 bases). In germline, CDR1 is SNHLY, CDR2 FYNNEI. Trimming cost V 6 bases and J 5 bases, with 9 bases left between them. CDR3 length equals 12 residues. CDR3 loop: CASRGQRDTQYF. CDR3 nucleotide sequence: TGTGCCAGCAGAGGACAGAGAGATACGCAGTATTTT.

The J gene is TRBJ2-1, the V gene TRBV7-3, with D perhaps matching TRBD2 (5 bases). The CDR3 runs 15 residues. Trimming removed 3 bases from V and 0 bases from J, with 9 bases in between. Germline assignment: CDR1 SGHTA and CDR2 FQGTGA. CDR3 residues: CASSLVGGSYNEQFF. CDR3 in DNA: TGTGCCAGCAGCTTGGTCGGAGGCTCCTACAATGAGCAGTTCTTC. Complete variable domain (other parts from reference TRBV7-3 and TRBJ2-1): GAGVSQTPSNKVTEKGKYVELRCDPISGHTALYWYRQSLGQGPEFLIYFQGTGAADDSGLPNDRFFAVRPEGSVSTLKIQRTERGDSAVYLCASSLVGGSYNEQFFGPGTRLTVL.

The J gene is TRBJ2-5, the V gene TRBV14, with 7 bases identical to TRBD2. This CDR3 comprises 14 residues. Germline trimming cut 4 bases from V and 3 bases from J; bases unmatched to any gene: 5. CDR1 is SGHDN and CDR2 is FVKESK in the germline V gene. The DNA of the CDR3 is TGTGCCAGCAGCCTGTGGGAGGGCAAAGAGACCCAGTACTTC. This codes for CASSLWEGKETQYF.

This sequence joins TRBV6-1 and TRBJ1-5, with 10 bases lining up with TRBD1. This CDR3 region has 14 residues. CDR1 and CDR2 (germline): MNHNS, SASEGT. V lost 6 bases to trimming and J lost 7 bases; unmatched junction nucleotides: 6. CDR3 region: CASRPGTGVQPQHF. CDR3 coding DNA: TGTGCCAGCAGGCCCGGGACAGGGGTACAGCCCCAGCATTTT.

The chain joins TRBV11-2 to TRBJ2-5; D is ambiguous. V was trimmed by 5 bases and J by 0 bases, leaving 4 bases between them. The CDR3 sequence is 12 residues long. Germline V gene lookup returns CDR1 SGHAT and CDR2 FQNNGV. In nucleotides, the CDR3 is TGTGCCAGCAGCATGGACCAAGAGACCCAGTACTTC. It codes for CASSMDQETQYF.